This T cell receptor beta chain was observed in a study of shared clonotypes between healthy human individuals. The CDR3 contains 16 residues. CDR1 is GTSNPN, CDR2 SVGIG, per germline (reference sequence). V lost 5 bases to trimming and J lost 5 bases; unmatched junction nucleotides: 17. Here immunoSEQ multiplex PCR was the method, and the copy in TCRdb shows in-frame clones only, minus some. The sample has about 470,000 clones; roughly 77% are singletons. Each unsorted sample relied on roughly 90 million PBMCs as its source of genomic DNA. The sample comprised PBMCs. The rearrangement joins TRBV30 to TRBJ2-5, with 7 nucleotides matching TRBD1. The clonotype was recovered from a woman aged 40 to 50 in good health. Some clones in this sample may be carry-over from other donors' samples. This CDR3 reads CAWDGQVGAAGETQYF. CDR3 nucleotide sequence: TGTGCCTGGGACGGACAGGTGGGGGCTGCAGGGGAGACCCAGTACTTC.